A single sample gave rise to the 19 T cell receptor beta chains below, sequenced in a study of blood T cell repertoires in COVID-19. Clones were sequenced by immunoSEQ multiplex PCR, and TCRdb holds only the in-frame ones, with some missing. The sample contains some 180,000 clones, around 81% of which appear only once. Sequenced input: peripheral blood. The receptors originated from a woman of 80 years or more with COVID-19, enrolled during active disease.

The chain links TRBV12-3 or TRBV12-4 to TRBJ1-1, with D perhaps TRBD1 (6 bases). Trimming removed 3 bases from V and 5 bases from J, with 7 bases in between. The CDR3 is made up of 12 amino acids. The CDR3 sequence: CASSLRGTEAFF. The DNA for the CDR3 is TGTGCCAGCAGTTTGAGGGGGACTGAAGCTTTCTTT.

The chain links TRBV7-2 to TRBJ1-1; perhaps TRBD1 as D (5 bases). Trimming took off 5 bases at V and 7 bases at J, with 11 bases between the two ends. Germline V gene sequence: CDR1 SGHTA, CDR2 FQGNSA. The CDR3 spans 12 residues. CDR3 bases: TGTGCCAGCAGCCTCACAGGACGTGAAGCTTTCTTT. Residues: CASSLTGREAFF.

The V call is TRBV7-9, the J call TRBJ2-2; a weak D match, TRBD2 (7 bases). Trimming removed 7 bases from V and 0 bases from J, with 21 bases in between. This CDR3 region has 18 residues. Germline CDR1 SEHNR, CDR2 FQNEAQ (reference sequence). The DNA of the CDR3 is TGTGCCAGCACTCAGGGGCTAGCGGTCATATCGAACACCGGGGAGCTGTTTTTT. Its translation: CASTQGLAVISNTGELFF.

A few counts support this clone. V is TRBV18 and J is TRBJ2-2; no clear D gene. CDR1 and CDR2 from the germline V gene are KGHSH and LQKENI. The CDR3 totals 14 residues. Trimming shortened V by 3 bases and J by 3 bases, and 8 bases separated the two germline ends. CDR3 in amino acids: CASSPSRDTGELFF. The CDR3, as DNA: TGTGCCAGCTCACCTAGCCGGGACACCGGGGAGCTGTTTTTT.

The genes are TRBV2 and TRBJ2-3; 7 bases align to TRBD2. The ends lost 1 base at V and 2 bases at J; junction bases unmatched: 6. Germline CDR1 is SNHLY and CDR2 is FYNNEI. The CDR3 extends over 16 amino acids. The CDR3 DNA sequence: TGTGCCAGCAGTGAAGGGGGTGGGAGGGCCACAGATACGCAGTATTTT. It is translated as CASSEGGGRATDTQYF.

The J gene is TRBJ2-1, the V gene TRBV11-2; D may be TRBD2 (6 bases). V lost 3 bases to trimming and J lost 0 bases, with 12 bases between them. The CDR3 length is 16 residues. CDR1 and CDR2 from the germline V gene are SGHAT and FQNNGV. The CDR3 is CASSFRDSSSYNEQFF. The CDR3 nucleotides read TGTGCCAGCAGCTTCCGGGACTCCTCCTCCTACAATGAGCAGTTCTTC.

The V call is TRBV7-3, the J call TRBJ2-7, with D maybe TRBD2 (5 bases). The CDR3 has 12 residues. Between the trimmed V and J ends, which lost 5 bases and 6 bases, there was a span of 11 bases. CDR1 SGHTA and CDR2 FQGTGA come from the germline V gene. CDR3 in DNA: TGTGCCAGCAGCCTGTCTCGGGGCGAGCAGTACTTC. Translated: CASSLSRGEQYF.

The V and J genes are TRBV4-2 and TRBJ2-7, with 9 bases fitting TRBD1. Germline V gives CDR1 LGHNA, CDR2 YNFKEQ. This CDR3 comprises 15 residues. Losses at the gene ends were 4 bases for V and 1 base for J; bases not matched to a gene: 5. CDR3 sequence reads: CASSLTGTGSYEQYF. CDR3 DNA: TGTGCCAGCAGCCTCACCGGGACAGGGTCCTACGAGCAGTACTTC.

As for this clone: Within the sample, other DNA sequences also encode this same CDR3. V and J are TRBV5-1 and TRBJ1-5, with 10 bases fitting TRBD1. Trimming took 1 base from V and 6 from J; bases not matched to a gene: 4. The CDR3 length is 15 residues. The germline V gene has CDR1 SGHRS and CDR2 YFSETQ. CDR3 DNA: TGCGCCAGCAGCTTGTCGGGACAGGGGAGTCAGCCCCAGCATTTT. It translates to CASSLSGQGSQPQHF.

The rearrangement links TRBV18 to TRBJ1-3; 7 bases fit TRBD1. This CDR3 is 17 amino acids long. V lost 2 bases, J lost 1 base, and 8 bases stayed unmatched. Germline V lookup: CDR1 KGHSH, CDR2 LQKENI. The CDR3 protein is CASSPSSARGSGNTIYF. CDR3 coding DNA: TGTGCCAGCTCACCATCTTCTGCCAGGGGGTCTGGAAACACCATATATTTT.

DNA for the CDR3: TGTGCCATCAAAGGGACAGAGGTCTACGAGCAGTACTTC. The encoded protein is CAIKGTEVYEQYF. The J gene is TRBJ2-7, the V gene TRBV10-3; 7 bases are shared with TRBD1. This CDR3 region has 13 residues. Germline V gene data show CDR1 as ENHRY and CDR2 as SYGVKD. Trimming at V came to 7 bases and at J to 3 bases, leaving 6 bases not matched to a gene.

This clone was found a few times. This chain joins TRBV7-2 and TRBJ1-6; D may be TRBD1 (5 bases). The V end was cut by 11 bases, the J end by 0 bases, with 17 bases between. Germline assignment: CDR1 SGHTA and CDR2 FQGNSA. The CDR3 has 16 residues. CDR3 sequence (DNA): TGTGCCTGTATGCGTCCAGGGTACTCCTATAATTCACCCCTCCACTTT. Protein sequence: CACMRPGYSYNSPLHF. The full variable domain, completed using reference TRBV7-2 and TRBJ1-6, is GAGVSQSPSNKVTEKGKDVELRCDPISGHTALYWYRQSLGQGLEFLIYFQGNSAPDKSGLPSDRFSAERTGGSVSTLTIQRTQQEDSAVYLCACMRPGYSYNSPLHFGNGTRLTVT.

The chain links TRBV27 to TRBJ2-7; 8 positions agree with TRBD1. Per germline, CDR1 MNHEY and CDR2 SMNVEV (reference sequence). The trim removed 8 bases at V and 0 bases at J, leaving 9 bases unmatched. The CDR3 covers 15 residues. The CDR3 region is CASGWTGTSSYEQYF. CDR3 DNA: TGTGCCAGCGGATGGACAGGGACGAGCTCCTACGAGCAGTACTTC.

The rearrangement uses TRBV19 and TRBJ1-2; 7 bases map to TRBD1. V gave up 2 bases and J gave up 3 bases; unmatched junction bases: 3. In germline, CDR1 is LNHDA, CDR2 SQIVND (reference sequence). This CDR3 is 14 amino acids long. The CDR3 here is CASSIQTGHYGYTF. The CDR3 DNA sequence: TGTGCCAGTAGTATACAGACAGGGCACTATGGCTACACCTTC.

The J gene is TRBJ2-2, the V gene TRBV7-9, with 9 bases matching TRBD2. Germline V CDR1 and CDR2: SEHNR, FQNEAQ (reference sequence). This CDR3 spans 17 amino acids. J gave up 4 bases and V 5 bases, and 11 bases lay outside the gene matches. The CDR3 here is CASSQGPGLASTGELFF. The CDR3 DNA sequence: TGTGCCAGCAGCCAGGGCCCCGGACTAGCGAGCACCGGGGAGCTGTTTTTT.

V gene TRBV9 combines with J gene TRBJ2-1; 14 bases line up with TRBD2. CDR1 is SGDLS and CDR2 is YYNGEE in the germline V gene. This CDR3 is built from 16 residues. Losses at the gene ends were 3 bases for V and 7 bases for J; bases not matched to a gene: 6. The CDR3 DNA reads TGTGCCAGCAGCGCGCCGACTAGCGGGAGGGGGAATGAGCAGTTCTTC. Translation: CASSAPTSGRGNEQFF.

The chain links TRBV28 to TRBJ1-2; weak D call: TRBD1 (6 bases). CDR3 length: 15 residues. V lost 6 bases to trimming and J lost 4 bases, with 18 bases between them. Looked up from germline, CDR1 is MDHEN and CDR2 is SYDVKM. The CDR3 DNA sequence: TGTGCCAGCAGCCAAACAGGGATTAATTTCTATGGCTACACCTTC. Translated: CASSQTGINFYGYTF.

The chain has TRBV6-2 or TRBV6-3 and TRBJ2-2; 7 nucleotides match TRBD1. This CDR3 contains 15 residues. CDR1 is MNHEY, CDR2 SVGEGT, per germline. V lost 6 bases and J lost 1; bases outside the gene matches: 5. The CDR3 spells CASSNYRGNTGELFF. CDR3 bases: TGTGCCAGCAGCAATTACAGGGGGAACACCGGGGAGCTGTTTTTT.

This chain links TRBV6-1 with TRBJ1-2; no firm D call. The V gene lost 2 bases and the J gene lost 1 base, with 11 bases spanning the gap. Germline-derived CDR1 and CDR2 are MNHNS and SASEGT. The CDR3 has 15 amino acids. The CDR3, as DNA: TGTGCCAGCAGTGAACGGTCCCTTAGTAACTATGGCTACACCTTC. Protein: CASSERSLSNYGYTF.